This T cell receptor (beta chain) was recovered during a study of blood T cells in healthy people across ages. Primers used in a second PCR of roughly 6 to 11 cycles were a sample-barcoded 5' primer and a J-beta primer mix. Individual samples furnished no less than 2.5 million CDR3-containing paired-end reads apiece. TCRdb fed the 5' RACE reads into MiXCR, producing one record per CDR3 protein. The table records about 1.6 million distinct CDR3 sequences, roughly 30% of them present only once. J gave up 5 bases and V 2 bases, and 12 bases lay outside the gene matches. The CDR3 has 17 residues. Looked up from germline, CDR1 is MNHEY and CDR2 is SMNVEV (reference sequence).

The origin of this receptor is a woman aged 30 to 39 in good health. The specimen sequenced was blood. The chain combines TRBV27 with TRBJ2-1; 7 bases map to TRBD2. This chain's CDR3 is CASSLRVPRGDHNEQFF. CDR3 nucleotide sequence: TGTGCCAGCAGTTTAAGGGTTCCACGGGGGGACCACAATGAGCAGTTCTTC.